The T cell receptor beta chain under discussion was sequenced for a study of shared clonotypes between healthy human individuals. Study at large: A couple of female and a few male donors aged 18 to 49 were enrolled.

Using approximately 190 ng DNA, some 30,000 T cell genomes, the sorted-subset replicate PCRs were run. The data were produced by immunoSEQ multiplex PCR, yet TCRdb's version contains in-frame clones alone and is incomplete. Among roughly 1,500,000 clones listed, around 98% were seen once. General study points: Among the subsets, naive ones generally showed larger estimated richness than memory ones. Clonotypes not shared had lower generation probabilities than those common to all four donors.

With regard to this clone: Its target is not known. Within the sample, other DNA sequences also encode this same CDR3.

Input material: naive CD4+ T cells sorted from blood. Subset: CD45RA+ positively selected. The origin of this receptor is a man aged 30 to 45 in good health.

The CDR3 loop is CASSLAGGIYEQYF. CDR3 bases: TGTGCCAGCAGCTTGGCGGGAGGGATCTACGAGCAGTACTTC. V and J are TRBV7-2 and TRBJ2-7, with 9 positions matching TRBD2. The germline V gene has CDR1 SGHTA and CDR2 FQGNSA. CDR3 length: 14 residues. Trimming at V came to 3 bases and at J to 3 bases, leaving 3 bases not matched to a gene.